This T cell receptor beta chain emerged from a study of blood T cell repertoires in COVID-19. The germline V and J ends were trimmed by 1 base and 3 bases, with 13 bases remaining between them. Germline lookup yields CDR1 SGHTA and CDR2 FQGNSA. This CDR3 contains 15 residues. TCRdb keeps only in-frame clones here, not all; method: immunoSEQ multiplex PCR. Here the sample spans approximately 120,000 clones, approximately 85% being singletons. The sample holds a few counts of this clone. The receptor was isolated from a woman of 80 years or more with COVID-19, enrolled during active disease. Sequencing used peripheral blood. This chain links TRBV7-2 with TRBJ2-7; D is possibly TRBD2 (6 bases). The CDR3 sequence: CASSLGGGKYYEQYF. The CDR3 nucleotides are TGTGCCAGCAGCTTAGGGGGCGGGAAATACTACGAGCAGTACTTC.